One T cell receptor beta chain is described in this entry. Its cognate antigen has yet to be identified. One end of the junction does not line up with germline, which may come from a read error. This specimen comes from a study of CD8 T cells in ankylosing spondylitis (dated by TCRdb to 2016 to 2017). About the investigation overall: To find TCR variants linked to disease, the study profiled T cell receptor beta repertoires in ankylosing spondylitis patients and healthy donors. The full study cohort comprised around 25 ankylosing spondylitis patients and approximately 100 healthy donors. Samples of peripheral blood were taken, and for ankylosing spondylitis patients, synovial fluid was collected as well.

The reads were generated on an Illumina HiSeq 2500. Quantitative 5'-RACE with molecular barcodes was the method used to prepare the TCR beta libraries. Processing in the source paper ran as follows. A new computational method based on a probabilistic model of VDJ rearrangement was used to identify disease-linked TCR variants. TCRdb redid the processing of the public reads, applying fastp at Q25 and MiXCR, and retained in-frame beta chains. Every entry covers one CDR3 protein and lists the most common genes and DNA from its rows. The V and J calls, along with clone size, are taken from TCRdb and not from the paper's own processing. Across this sample there are almost 250,000 distinct CDR3 sequences, with roughly 32% seen only once. The ten largest clones represent about 4% of the sample. Via the germline V gene (reference sequence), CDR1 is LNHNV and CDR2 YYDKDF. There are 17 amino acids in the CDR3, from cysteine to phenylalanine inclusive. Only the CDR3 DNA stays, 51 bases, in frame from base 1.

The investigation overall reported the following: Blood from ankylosing spondylitis patients appeared to be characterized by a TCR beta motif composed of about eight highly homologous amino acid variants. The disease-linked clones had a CD8+ phenotype and were found at relatively low frequencies in peripheral blood. The disease-linked clones were reported as significantly enriched in matched synovial fluid samples from ankylosing spondylitis patients. Some motif variants had previously been reported in the synovial fluid and blood of reactive arthritis patients, which suggests shared mechanisms of disease initiation.

The sequenced sample consisted of blood, either unsorted or a sorted T cell fraction (not recorded which). The receptor was derived from a male donor with ankylosing spondylitis or in good health (not recorded which). This chain joins TRBV15 to TRBJ1-5; TRBD1 fits 8 bases in the junction. In nucleotides, the sequence is TGTGCCACCAGCAGTATACCGGGACAGGTTTTGAATCTGCCCCAGCATTTT. Translation gives CATSSIPGQVLNLPQHF.